Here is one T cell receptor beta chain with its context. Just one base apart from a much larger clone, this may be a read error. These data come from a study of breast tumors, draining lymph nodes, adjacent tissues. A single record per CDR3 protein comes from TCRdb applying MiXCR to the multiplex PCR reads. This sample has about 180,000 distinct CDR3 sequences, with 25% to 40% found just once. The lymph nodes were axillary draining lymph nodes from breast cancer patients. The CDR3 spans 12 residues. Germline V gives CDR1 MNHEY, CDR2 SVGAGI. V lost 6 bases, J lost 8 bases, and 11 bases lay in between. This chain uses TRBV6-5 with TRBJ2-1; D is possibly TRBD1 (7 bases). Sequencing was performed on axillary lymph node tissue. The TCR was taken from a female donor with breast cancer. Some clones in this sample may be carry-over from other donors' samples. The CDR3 nucleotides are TGTGCCAGCAGCACAGGGGACTATGAGCAGTTCTTC. Its protein product is CASSTGDYEQFF.